In this sample, the clone carrying this TCR beta chain turned up a few times. No antigen is known for it. Construction of the TCRbeta library involved unique molecular identifiers. TCRdb re-analysed the PCR reads in MiXCR, keeping a single row per CDR3 protein. The sample includes approximately 400,000 distinct CDR3 sequences, under 20% of them seen just once. The CDR3 consists of 14 residues. CDR1 and CDR2 (germline): SGHTA, FQGNSA. V shed 8 bases and J 5 bases; nucleotides not matched to a gene: 11. This sample was taken from a study of T-cell reconstitution after alpha-beta-depleted transplantation in children. Study results and caveats: Reported findings indicate that, about two months after transplant, alpha-beta T cells came from several hundred expanded clones, which were derived from non-depleted graft cells. The origin of high day-60 TCRbeta diversity in some patients lay in surviving recipient T cells and thymic progenitors. At one year after transplant, newly produced T cells mostly accounted for T-cell counts and diversity.

The V gene is TRBV7-2, the J gene TRBJ2-5; 7 nucleotides match TRBD1. The sequence derives from a boy less than two years old who had a stem cell transplant for Wiskott-Aldrich syndrome, so the T cells may come from the graft donor. The input for sequencing was PBMCs, mostly from graft donor cells, taken 360 days after TCRalphabeta/CD19-depleted stem cell transplant. CDR3 nucleotides: TGTGCCAGCGCTGAACAGGGGCCCTGGGAGACCCAGTACTTC. This translates into CASAEQGPWETQYF.